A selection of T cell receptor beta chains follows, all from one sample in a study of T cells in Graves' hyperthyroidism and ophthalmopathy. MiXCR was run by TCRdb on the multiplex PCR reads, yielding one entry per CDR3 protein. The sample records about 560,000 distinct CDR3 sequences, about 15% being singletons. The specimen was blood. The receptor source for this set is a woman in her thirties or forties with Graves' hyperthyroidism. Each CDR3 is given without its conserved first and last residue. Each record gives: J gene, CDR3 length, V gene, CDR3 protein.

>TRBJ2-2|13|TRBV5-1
ASSLSGPETGELF
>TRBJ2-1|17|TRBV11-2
ASSFRLRLGTVGYNEQF
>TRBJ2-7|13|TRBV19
ASSTWTSGSSEQY
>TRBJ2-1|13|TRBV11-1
ASSLGGQGYNEQF
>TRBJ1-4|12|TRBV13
ASSSRTTGEKLF
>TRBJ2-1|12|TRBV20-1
SANYAGAYNEQF
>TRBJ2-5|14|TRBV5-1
ASSWQREARLETQY
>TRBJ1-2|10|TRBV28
ASTRQGLGYT
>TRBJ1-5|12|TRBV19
ASTSIQGNQPQH
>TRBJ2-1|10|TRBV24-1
ATRQDNNEQF
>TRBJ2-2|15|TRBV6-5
ASSHTRTGGRTGELF
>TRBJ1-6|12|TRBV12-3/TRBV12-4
ASSTGTGRQPLH
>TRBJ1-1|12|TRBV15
ATSRVRANTEAF
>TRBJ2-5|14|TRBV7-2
ASSLAPGSAKETQY
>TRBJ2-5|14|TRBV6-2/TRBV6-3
ASSYSGLAHGGTQY
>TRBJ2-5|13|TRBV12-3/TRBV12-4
ASSGTSGLQETQY
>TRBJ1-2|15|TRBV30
AWSVPPDSAANYGYT
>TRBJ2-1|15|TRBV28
ASSLLGGLAGGAEQF
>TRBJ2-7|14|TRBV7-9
ASSLALTGSSYEQY
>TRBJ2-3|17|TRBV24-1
ATSDPGTSGNLYTDTQY
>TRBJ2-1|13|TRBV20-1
SARVRGTIYNEQF
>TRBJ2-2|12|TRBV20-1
SARVAGVSGELF
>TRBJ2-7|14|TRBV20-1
SARGGPSGGSYEQY
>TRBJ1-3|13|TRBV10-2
ASSLRPESGNTIY
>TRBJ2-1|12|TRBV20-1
SAEGPSRTPGQF
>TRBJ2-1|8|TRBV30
AWFTDQQF